The sample holds a few counts of the clone carrying this TCR beta chain. Its antigen remains unidentified. The data originate from a study of human T cells and chemical hapten exposure. Looking at the study overall: In the roughly 25-week study, patients were dosed weekly with diphenylcyclopropenone on the scalp throughout. Study findings and constraints: The number of TCRs above 1 in 1000 frequency did not change after DPC sensitization.

Time point in this sample: pre-sensitization, week 0. Indicated treatment: therapeutic diphenylcyclopropenone sensitization with weekly scalp DPC. TCRdb itself ran the RACE reads through MiXCR, one entry per CDR3 protein. The sample has 120,000 or so distinct CDR3 sequences, approximately 12% seen once. The starting material was whole blood, obtained in connection with sensitization to the hapten diphenylcyclopropenone (DPC). The TCR comes from a woman under 30 with alopecia areata. Some clones in this sample may be carry-over from other donors' samples.

The CDR3 is CASTRRGPGHDYGYTF. As DNA, the CDR3 is TGTGCCAGCACTCGAAGGGGGCCAGGGCACGACTATGGCTACACCTTC. The genes are TRBV28 and TRBJ1-2, with 7 bases identical to TRBD1. The CDR3 sequence is 16 residues long. From germline, CDR1 is MDHEN and CDR2 SYDVKM. The J segment lost 3 bases and the V segment lost 7 bases, leaving 14 bases of the junction unmatched.